The 30 T cell receptor beta chains presented below share a single source sample, sequenced in a study of blood T cell repertoires in COVID-19. Measured with immunoSEQ multiplex PCR; TCRdb has only the in-frame clones, and not every one. The data contain 150,000 or so clones, approximately 88% of them singletons. Sequences were obtained from peripheral blood. Receptors were obtained from a human donor in a cohort sampled during active COVID-19.

The chain is built from TRBV24-1 and TRBJ2-5; tentatively, D is TRBD1 (5 bases). The V gene's germline CDR1 is KGHDR and CDR2 SFDVKD. This CDR3 contains 15 residues. Trimming took 2 bases from V and 5 from J, leaving 14 bases between them. The chain's CDR3 is CATSDSSGKLETQYF. The DNA for the CDR3 is TGTGCCACCAGTGATTCTTCAGGGAAGTTGGAGACCCAGTACTTC.

The chain uses TRBV28 and TRBJ1-5; tentative D call: TRBD1 (6 bases). The CDR3 consists of 18 residues. Germline lookup yields CDR1 MDHEN and CDR2 SYDVKM. Trimming shortened V by 2 bases and J by 4 bases, and 21 bases separated the two germline ends. The CDR3 DNA reads as TGTGCCAGCAGTTTACCCCGGACAGCCTCCTTTCGGAATCAGCCCCAGCATTTT. It translates to CASSLPRTASFRNQPQHF.

V is TRBV7-9 and J is TRBJ2-7; 8 bases agree with TRBD1. Per germline, CDR1 SEHNR and CDR2 FQNEAQ (reference sequence). V dropped 4 bases and J dropped 2; count of bases not matched to a gene: 7. This CDR3 has 15 residues. CDR3 sequence reads: CASSYGQGVPYEQYF. The CDR3 DNA follows: TGTGCCAGCAGCTACGGACAGGGCGTCCCCTACGAGCAGTACTTC. The full variable domain, rest sourced from reference TRBV7-9 and TRBJ2-7, is DTGVSQNPRHKITKRGQNVTFRCDPISEHNRLYWYRQTLGQGPEFLTYFQNEAQLEKSRLLSDRFSAERPKGSFSTLEIQRTEQGDSAMYLCASSYGQGVPYEQYFGPGTRLTVT.

The table lists this clone with a count of one. This chain connects TRBV5-1 to TRBJ2-3; no clear D gene. V was pared by 0 bases and J by 6 bases, with 8 bases between. In germline, CDR1 is SGHRS, CDR2 YFSETQ. The CDR3 has 13 residues. This CDR3 is CASSLGPSDTQYF. DNA for the CDR3: TGCGCCAGCAGCTTGGGGCCTTCTGATACGCAGTATTTT.

Points on this clone: Other DNA sequences within the sample encode an identical CDR3. This CDR3 is CASSSGYEQYF. CDR3 DNA: TGTGCCAGCAGTTCCGGGTACGAGCAGTACTTC. This sequence joins TRBV12-3 or TRBV12-4 and TRBJ2-7; D unresolved. V was cut by 4 bases and J by 4 bases, with 5 bases left in between. The length of the CDR3 is 11 residues.

J is TRBJ2-7 and V is TRBV13, with 12 bases that match TRBD2. Unmatched junction bases numbered 13, after V lost 4 bases and J lost 0 bases. Germline CDR1 PRHDT, CDR2 FYEKMQ (reference sequence). The CDR3 extends over 19 amino acids. The CDR3: CASSSSLAGGRLSSYEQYF. The CDR3 coding sequence is TGTGCCAGCAGCTCTTCACTAGCGGGGGGCCGCTTATCCTCCTACGAGCAGTACTTC. Looking up the rest from reference TRBV13 and TRBJ2-7 gives the full variable domain: AAGVIQSPRHLIKEKRETATLKCYPIPRHDTVYWYQQGPGQDPQFLISFYEKMQSDKGSIPDRFSAQQFSDYHSELNMSSLELGDSALYFCASSSSLAGGRLSSYEQYFGPGTRLTVT.

V and J are TRBV21-1 and TRBJ2-7; the table's D call, TRBD2, has no DNA check behind it. TRBV21-1 is designated a pseudogene. This CDR3 is 21 amino acids long. CDR3 sequence reads: CASSKVHKGGKVRDQTYEQYF. The CDR3 DNA follows: TGTGCCAGCAGCAAAGTCCATAAGGGAGGGAAGGTACGGGATCAGACCTACGAGCAGTACTTC.

V gene TRBV27 combines with J gene TRBJ2-6; TRBD1 matches 8 bases. Unmatched junction bases numbered 13, after V lost 2 bases and J lost 4 bases. The CDR3 spans 19 residues. Germline CDR1 reads MNHEY; CDR2 reads SMNVEV (reference sequence). CDR3 amino acids: CASSLPSRGQGSGANVLTF. The DNA of the CDR3 is TGTGCCAGCAGTTTACCCTCCCGCGGACAGGGATCCGGGGCCAACGTCCTGACTTTC.

CDR3 DNA sequence: TGTGCCACCAGCAGAGATCGCCTATCCCTCCACTTT. It yields the protein CATSRDRLSLHF. The chain carries TRBV15 and TRBJ1-6; no firm D call. This CDR3 is built from 12 residues. Germline lookup yields CDR1 LNHNV and CDR2 YYDKDF (reference sequence). The V end lost 0 bases, the J end lost 14 bases, and 8 bases lay between the germline ends.

This rearrangement joins TRBV28 to TRBJ2-7; possibly TRBD2 for D (5 bases). This CDR3 has 14 amino acids. The germline V gene has CDR1 MDHEN and CDR2 SYDVKM. Trimming took 4 bases from V and 2 from J, leaving 12 bases between them. CDR3 DNA sequence: TGTGCCAGCAGTTCAGGCCGGGAACCCTACGAGCAGTACTTC. This translates into CASSSGREPYEQYF.

This sequence joins TRBV7-3 and TRBJ2-2; maybe TRBD1 (5 bases). V lost 4 bases and J lost 3, with 9 bases in between. The CDR3 contains 14 residues. CDR1 SGHTA and CDR2 FQGTGA come from the germline V gene. CDR3 DNA: TGTGCCAGCAGCTACCAGGGATACACCGGGGAGCTGTTTTTT. Its translation: CASSYQGYTGELFF.

V and J are TRBV7-2 and TRBJ2-7; D is possibly TRBD2 (5 bases). Germline CDR1 SGHTA, CDR2 FQGNSA. V lost 1 base to trimming and J lost 2 bases, with 9 bases between them. CDR3 size: 14 residues. The CDR3 reads CASSLGLAAYEQYF. The CDR3, as DNA: TGTGCCAGCAGCTTAGGTCTAGCAGCCTACGAGCAGTACTTC.

The rearrangement joins TRBV6-5 to TRBJ2-3, with unresolved D. V lost 6 bases and J lost 1, with 8 bases in between. The germline gives CDR1 MNHEY, CDR2 SVGAGI. The CDR3 runs 13 residues. CDR3 in DNA: TGTGCCAGCAGACCCCGGGGCACAGATACGCAGTATTTT. It translates to CASRPRGTDTQYF.

The chain joins TRBV7-9 to TRBJ2-2; no clear D gene. Germline-derived CDR1 and CDR2 are SEHNR and FQNEAQ (reference sequence). With 5 bases removed from V and 3 bases from J, the gap between germline ends came to 13 bases. The CDR3 is made up of 15 amino acids. CDR3 region: CASSLKDIDTGELFF. The CDR3, as DNA: TGTGCCAGCAGCCTTAAAGACATCGACACCGGGGAGCTGTTTTTT.

CDR3 nucleotides: TGTGCCAGCAGCTGGTGGACTCAAAACTTTTTCTCCTACGAGCAGTACTTC. Translated, it gives CASSWWTQNFFSYEQYF. This chain joins TRBV27 and TRBJ2-7; perhaps TRBD2 as D (5 bases). The V end lost 6 bases, the J end lost 0 bases, and 21 bases lay between the germline ends. This CDR3 comprises 17 residues. The germline gives CDR1 MNHEY, CDR2 SMNVEV (reference sequence).

This clone was counted once. V usage is TRBV11-2 and J usage is TRBJ1-2, with D hard to call. This CDR3 has 13 residues. V was shortened by 5 bases and J by 2 bases, with 9 bases between the two germline ends. CDR1 and CDR2 (germline): SGHAT, FQNNGV. Here the CDR3 reads CASSRGTNYGYTF. The CDR3 coding sequence is TGTGCCAGCAGCCGGGGAACGAACTATGGCTACACCTTC. The full variable domain, in which reference TRBV11-2 and TRBJ1-2 provide the parts outside the CDR3, is EAGVAQSPRYKIIEKRQSVAFWCNPISGHATLYWYQQILGQGPKLLIQFQNNGVVDDSQLPKDRFSAERLKGVDSTLKIQPAKLEDSAVYLCASSRGTNYGYTFGSGTRLTVV.

The CDR3 region is CASSKGQRYSNQPQHF. The CDR3, as DNA: TGTGCCAGCAGTAAGGGACAGCGCTATAGCAATCAGCCCCAGCATTTT. This sequence joins TRBV6-2 or TRBV6-3 and TRBJ1-5; 7 bases fit TRBD1. V dropped 5 bases and J dropped 0; count of bases not matched to a gene: 7. This CDR3 is 16 amino acids long. CDR1 and CDR2 (germline): MNHEY, SVGEGT.

This clone was counted between two and nine times. This sequence joins TRBV4-3 and TRBJ2-7; 9 bases agree with TRBD2. This CDR3 contains 15 residues. The V and J ends lost 1 base and 2 bases, in that order; junction bases with no gene match: 3. Germline CDR1 and CDR2: LGHNA and YSLEER. CDR3 nucleotide sequence: TGCGCCAGCAGCCAAGGGGCGGGGGGGGCCTACGAGCAGTACTTC. Translation gives CASSQGAGGAYEQYF.

The rearrangement uses TRBV24-1 and TRBJ1-5, with TRBD1 as a possible D gene (5 bases). CDR1 and CDR2 (germline): KGHDR, SFDVKD. V was clipped by 6 bases and J by 7 bases, with 15 bases between them. The CDR3 length is 14 residues. CDR3 amino acids: CATSPGGGGQPQHF. The CDR3 nucleotides are TGTGCCACCAGTCCGGGGGGAGGAGGCCAGCCCCAGCATTTT.

This chain links TRBV3-1 (or the pseudogene TRBV3-2) with TRBJ1-6, with TRBD1 matching 8 bases. The ends lost 3 bases at V and 10 bases at J; junction bases unmatched: 5. The CDR3 is 14 amino acids. Germline-derived CDR1 and CDR2 are LGHDT and YNNKEL (reference sequence). This chain's CDR3 is CASSQTGARSPLHF. As DNA, the CDR3 is TGTGCCAGCAGCCAGACAGGGGCGCGGTCACCCCTCCACTTT.

The rearrangement joins TRBV19 to TRBJ1-2; D gene unclear. Germline V gene sequence: CDR1 LNHDA, CDR2 SQIVND (reference sequence). The CDR3 covers 15 residues. Trimming took off 6 bases at V and 8 bases at J, with 22 bases between the two ends. The CDR3 loop reads CASRETVSELYGYTF. CDR3 DNA sequence: TGTGCCAGTAGAGAAACCGTGTCGGAACTATACGGCTACACCTTC.

The chain links TRBV6-5 to TRBJ2-7; perhaps TRBD1 as D (6 bases). CDR3 length equals 15 residues. V was cut by 0 bases and J by 2 bases, with 11 bases left in between. CDR1 and CDR2 from the germline V gene are MNHEY and SVGAGI. The DNA of the CDR3 is TGTGCCAGCAGTTACTCATGGGGGCCGGCCTACGAGCAGTACTTC. Residues: CASSYSWGPAYEQYF.

The chain couples TRBV29-1 to TRBJ1-1, with 11 positions matching TRBD1. Germline trimming cut 7 bases from V and 5 bases from J; bases unmatched to any gene: 3. CDR3 length equals 12 residues. Germline CDR1 is SQVTM and CDR2 is ANQGSEA. The CDR3 DNA sequence: TGCAGCGCGGGACAGGGGGGGACTGAAGCTTTCTTT. It translates to CSAGQGGTEAFF.

V gene TRBV6-5 combines with J gene TRBJ1-3, with D tentatively TRBD1 (5 bases). Germline V gene lookup returns CDR1 MNHEY and CDR2 SVGAGI. The length of the CDR3 is 15 residues. Between the trimmed V and J ends, which lost 8 bases and 4 bases, there was a span of 18 bases. CDR3 sequence reads: CASRVQGNSGNTIYF. DNA for the CDR3: TGTGCCAGCCGGGTGCAGGGAAATTCGGGAAACACCATATATTTT.

This clone was detected only once. The chain has TRBV19 and TRBJ1-2; D unresolved. Trimming took 0 bases from V and 8 from J, leaving 10 bases between them. CDR3 size: 13 residues. CDR1 LNHDA and CDR2 SQIVND come from the germline V gene (reference sequence). This CDR3 reads CASSIDPGRGYTF. CDR3 sequence (DNA): TGTGCCAGTAGTATAGACCCGGGAAGGGGCTACACCTTC.

This CDR3 is CASSLGTGSGTEAFF. Written as DNA, the CDR3 is TGTGCCAGCAGCTTAGGTACAGGGAGTGGCACTGAAGCTTTCTTT. The gene calls are TRBV7-2 and TRBJ1-1; possibly TRBD1 for D (6 bases). CDR3 size: 15 residues. Trimming shortened V by 1 base and J by 4 bases, and 13 bases separated the two germline ends. Germline lookup yields CDR1 SGHTA and CDR2 FQGNSA. The whole variable domain, remainder taken from reference TRBV7-2 and TRBJ1-1, is GAGVSQSPSNKVTEKGKDVELRCDPISGHTALYWYRQSLGQGLEFLIYFQGNSAPDKSGLPSDRFSAERTGGSVSTLTIQRTQQEDSAVYLCASSLGTGSGTEAFFGQGTRLTVV.

The rearrangement joins TRBV5-4 to TRBJ2-5, with TRBD1 identical over 8 bases. The J segment lost 2 bases and the V segment lost 2 bases, leaving 2 bases of the junction unmatched. The CDR3 loop spans 14 amino acids. CDR1 and CDR2 from the germline V gene are SGHNT and YYREEE (reference sequence). The CDR3 reads CASSFQGAQETQYF. CDR3 nucleotide sequence: TGTGCCAGCAGCTTTCAGGGGGCACAAGAGACCCAGTACTTC.

On this clone: One end of the junction fails to match germline, which may point to a read error. The rearrangement uses TRBV6-1 and TRBJ1-2; D is possibly TRBD1 (5 bases). The CDR3 is 13 residues long. CDR1 and CDR2 from the germline V gene are MNHNS and SASEGT. The CDR3 spells CASREVGVQGYTF. CDR3 bases: TGTGCCAGCAGGGAAGTAGGGGTGCAAGGCTACACCTTC.

V is TRBV3-1 (or the pseudogene TRBV3-2) and J is TRBJ2-7, with 10 bases lining up with TRBD2. The V and J ends lost 6 bases and 2 bases, in that order; junction bases with no gene match: 1. Germline-derived CDR1 and CDR2 are LGHDT and YNNKEL (reference sequence). This CDR3 is 13 amino acids long. The CDR3 nucleotides are TGTGCCAGCAGACTAGCGGGAACCTACGAGCAGTACTTC. Translating it yields CASRLAGTYEQYF.

In this sample, this clone turned up once. V is TRBV6-5 and J is TRBJ2-7; TRBD2 matches 9 bases. The V gene end was trimmed by 7 bases and the J gene end by 4 bases; junction bases not matched to a gene: 11. CDR1 is MNHEY and CDR2 is SVGAGI in the germline V gene. The CDR3 contains 15 residues. CDR3: CASIDVLAGTYEQYF. In DNA, the CDR3 is TGTGCCAGCATCGATGTGCTAGCGGGGACTTACGAGCAGTACTTC.